The source of this T cell receptor (beta chain) is a study of vaccination effects on CD4 cells after COVID-19. The wider study: Post-vaccine draws lagged the second dose by a median of 72 days. Findings and caveats of the study: At late timepoints after vaccination, vaccine- and infection-induced clones shrank markedly.

Assay: immunoSEQ multiplex PCR; the TCRdb copy retains only in-frame clones and omits some. This table holds 25,000 to 30,000 clones, roughly 74% found once. In regard to this clone: No antigen is known for it.

Within the ViraFEST assay, antigen-specific CD4+ T cells underwent expansion with viral peptide pools prior to sequencing. Following 10 days of culture, CD4+ T cells were isolated. Of the BNT162b2 and mRNA-1273 vaccines, participants received two doses of one or the other. On both days 3 and 7, half of the culture medium was replaced with IL-2 medium. Per germline, CDR1 MNHEY and CDR2 SVGAGI. V was trimmed by 1 base and J by 3 bases, leaving 13 bases between them. The CDR3 is 15 amino acids. Here the sequenced sample was CD4+ T cells from PBMCs cultured with HCoV-NL63 spike peptides, taken after COVID-19 vaccination. This clonotype originated in a human donor who received a COVID-19 vaccine. The chain combines TRBV6-5 with TRBJ2-7; TRBD1 is a possible D gene (6 bases). The CDR3 loop reads CASSYYPGHSYEQYF. The CDR3 nucleotides are TGTGCCAGCAGTTACTACCCGGGACACAGCTACGAGCAGTACTTC.